This T cell receptor beta chain was identified in a study of blood T cell repertoires in COVID-19. Study overall: The analysed material was cDNA or gDNA that came from T cells, B-cell-depleted T cells, or PBMCs.

Original handling: Researchers report that nucleated cell counts were estimated from reference gene primer amplification. Profiled with immunoSEQ multiplex PCR; TCRdb holds only in-frame clones, not every one. Clonal size and the V and J genes are those of that table, whereas D and trimming came from the DNA. Seen here are hundreds of thousands of clones, roughly 86% observed once, and the top ten hold 2% to 2.5%. Study members were between about 18 and 100 years old and lived in over 20 US regions. Cohort placement rested on clinical history that participants reported themselves. The germline V gene has CDR1 MDHEN and CDR2 SYDVKM. Trimming took 3 bases from V and 3 from J, leaving 8 bases between them. The length of the CDR3 is 13 residues. This clone was observed a single time.

The clonotype was recovered from a woman aged 45-65 years who had recovered from COVID-19. The V and J genes are TRBV28 and TRBJ1-1; no firm D call. The sequenced material came from PBMCs or T cells enriched from blood (not recorded which). The CDR3: CASSFPIDTEAFF. CDR3 DNA sequence: TGTGCCAGCAGTTTCCCGATAGACACTGAAGCTTTCTTT.